The present TCR beta chain was sequenced within a study of blood T cell repertoires in COVID-19. Germline lookup yields CDR1 LNHDA and CDR2 SQIVND (reference sequence). The germline V and J ends were trimmed by 6 bases and 3 bases, with 15 bases remaining between them. The CDR3 covers 15 residues. In the study's own analysis: Reference gene primer amplification gave estimated nucleated cell counts. Repertoires were generated with immunoSEQ multiplex PCR, while TCRdb's copy carries only in-frame clones and drops some. That table is the source of V, J and clone size, and D and trimming were worked out from the DNA. The table has fewer than 200,000 clones, approximately 79% seen once.

This clonotype was sampled from a woman over 75 with acute or convalescent COVID-19. The chain carries TRBV19 and TRBJ2-1; possibly TRBD1 for D (5 bases). The sequenced material came from peripheral blood. The CDR3 sequence is CASSLTALDYNEQFF. The DNA of the CDR3 is TGTGCCAGTAGCCTGACAGCCCTCGACTACAATGAGCAGTTCTTC.